This TCR beta chain was captured by sequencing in a study of blood T cell repertoires in COVID-19. The overall study: Sources were T cells, B-cell-depleted T cells, or PBMCs; the material itself was cDNA or gDNA.

TCRdb keeps only in-frame clones here, not all; method: immunoSEQ multiplex PCR. Of over 200,000 clones listed, roughly 90% are singletons. The CDR3 spans 14 residues. Germline loops: CDR1 ENHRY, CDR2 SYGVKD. V shed 5 bases, J shed 6 bases, and the junction held 7 bases outside the gene matches. The chain joins TRBV10-3 to TRBJ1-2; 9 positions match TRBD1. The sequence was obtained from an older woman with acute or convalescent COVID-19. Sequenced: peripheral blood. The DNA for the CDR3 is TGTGCCATCAGTAGGACAGGGGTTCGCGATGGCTACACCTTC. Its protein product is CAISRTGVRDGYTF.